The 20 T cell receptor beta chains in this list originate from one sample, sequenced in a study of blood T cell repertoires in COVID-19. Sequencing was performed with immunoSEQ multiplex PCR; in TCRdb, only in-frame clones are kept and a portion is missing. The sample has some 190,000 clones, approximately 85% seen once. Material for sequencing was peripheral blood. These receptors were taken from a human donor with active or convalescent COVID-19. The donor label of this sample is uncertain.

This clone was found once. The rearrangement uses TRBV19 and TRBJ2-1, with TRBD2 identical over 9 bases. Germline V gives CDR1 LNHDA, CDR2 SQIVND (reference sequence). This CDR3 region has 16 residues. Germline trimming cut 4 bases from V and 12 bases from J; bases unmatched to any gene: 16. This CDR3 is CASSRIYSGGPEGQFF. The CDR3 bases are TGTGCCAGTAGTAGAATCTATAGCGGGGGCCCTGAGGGGCAGTTCTTC. The full variable domain, in which reference TRBV19 and TRBJ2-1 provide the parts outside the CDR3, is DGGITQSPKYLFRKEGQNVTLSCEQNLNHDAMYWYRQDPGQGLRLIYYSQIVNDFQKGDIAEGYSVSREKKESFPLTVTSAQKNPTAFYLCASSRIYSGGPEGQFFGPGTRLTVL.

The genes are TRBV30 and TRBJ2-7; D remains unclear. CDR3 length: 14 residues. The V end was cut by 0 bases, the J end by 4 bases, with 13 bases between. Per germline, CDR1 GTSNPN and CDR2 SVGIG (reference sequence). The CDR3: CAWSVGAQIYEQYF. The CDR3, as DNA: TGTGCCTGGAGTGTAGGAGCCCAGATTTACGAGCAGTACTTC.

J is TRBJ2-3 and V is TRBV9; 12 positions match TRBD2. The length of the CDR3 is 17 residues. Per germline, CDR1 SGDLS and CDR2 YYNGEE. Trimming removed 4 bases from V and 0 bases from J; junction bases left unmatched: 6. DNA for the CDR3: TGTGCCAGCAGCCTAGGACTAGCGGGGTTAAGCACAGATACGCAGTATTTT. Protein product: CASSLGLAGLSTDTQYF.

The chain combines TRBV5-4 with TRBJ2-3; weak D call: TRBD1 (5 bases). From germline, CDR1 is SGHNT and CDR2 YYREEE (reference sequence). This CDR3 has 14 residues. V lost 0 bases to trimming and J lost 9 bases, with 14 bases between them. CDR3 bases: TGTGCCAGCAGCTTGGGACATAGCACAGGAACGCAGTATTTT. This gives the protein CASSLGHSTGTQYF.

This clone was counted between two and nine times. The chain joins TRBV2 to TRBJ2-5, with 13 bases aligning to TRBD2. The V segment lost 0 bases and the J segment 5 bases; nucleotides outside the gene matches: 6. The CDR3 covers 17 residues. The germline gives CDR1 SNHLY, CDR2 FYNNEI. Written as DNA, the CDR3 is TGTGCCAGCAGTGAAGCGGGGACTAGCGGGAATTGGGAGACCCAGTACTTC. The encoded protein is CASSEAGTSGNWETQYF.

In this sample, this clone turned up once. The rearrangement joins TRBV18 to TRBJ2-3, with TRBD2 matching over 10 bases. V lost 4 bases and J lost 2; bases outside the gene matches: 18. The CDR3 has 20 residues. Germline loops: CDR1 KGHSH, CDR2 LQKENI. The CDR3, as DNA: TGTGCCAGCTCACGCGGCCCCTTGGGGACTAGCGACCTTCACACAGATACGCAGTATTTT. Its translation: CASSRGPLGTSDLHTDTQYF.

The genes are TRBV5-1 and TRBJ2-2; TRBD2 matches at 11 bases. V shed 0 bases and J 5 bases; nucleotides not matched to a gene: 6. The CDR3 totals 17 residues. Looked up from germline, CDR1 is SGHRS and CDR2 is YFSETQ. CDR3 loop: CASSLAGIAGGTGELFF. The CDR3 DNA is TGCGCCAGCAGCTTGGCCGGGATAGCGGGAGGGACCGGGGAGCTGTTTTTT.

This sequence joins TRBV30 and TRBJ1-2; D remains ambiguous. The V gene lost 5 bases and the J gene lost 5 bases, with 15 bases spanning the gap. The CDR3 has 13 residues. Germline V gives CDR1 GTSNPN, CDR2 SVGIG (reference sequence). The CDR3 here is CAWAFPRGYGYTF. The CDR3 DNA follows: TGTGCCTGGGCCTTCCCCAGAGGTTATGGCTACACCTTC.

The CDR3 here is CASRRGGTGNSPLHF. The DNA for the CDR3 is TGTGCCAGCAGGAGAGGAGGGACAGGGAATTCACCCCTCCACTTT. The chain joins TRBV13 to TRBJ1-6, with 9 positions matching TRBD1. CDR3 length: 15 residues. Trimming took 6 bases from V and 7 from J; bases not matched to a gene: 7. Germline CDR1 is PRHDT and CDR2 is FYEKMQ (reference sequence).

The chain combines TRBV5-8 with TRBJ2-3; D might be TRBD2 (5 bases). V lost 1 base, J lost 6 bases, and 15 bases lay in between. This CDR3 has 15 residues. The germline CDR1 and CDR2 sequences are SGHTS and YDEGEE. The CDR3 spells CASSLSLSLADTQYF. DNA of the CDR3: TGTGCCAGCAGCTTGTCCCTTAGTCTAGCCGATACGCAGTATTTT.

The chain has TRBV27 and TRBJ2-3, with a weak D call TRBD2 (6 bases). The germline V gene has CDR1 MNHEY and CDR2 SMNVEV (reference sequence). There are 13 residues in the CDR3. The V end was cut by 6 bases, the J end by 4 bases, with 11 bases between. For the CDR3, the DNA is TGTGCCAGCAGGGGATGGGGGGCAGATACGCAGTATTTT. Protein sequence: CASRGWGADTQYF.

The chain uses TRBV5-4 and TRBJ1-1, with a weak D call TRBD1 (6 bases). The length of the CDR3 is 14 residues. Trimming took off 0 bases at V and 2 bases at J, with 8 bases between the two ends. Germline CDR1 SGHNT, CDR2 YYREEE (reference sequence). The CDR3 spells CASSLAQGNTEAFF. CDR3 DNA sequence: TGTGCCAGCAGCTTGGCACAGGGAAACACTGAAGCTTTCTTT. Variable domain in full (rest from reference TRBV5-4 and TRBJ1-1): ETGVTQSPTHLIKTRGQQVTLRCSSQSGHNTVSWYQQALGQGPQFIFQYYREEENGRGNFPPRFSGLQFPNYSSELNVNALELDDSALYLCASSLAQGNTEAFFGQGTRLTVV.

There are a few counts of this clone. The chain carries TRBV11-3 and TRBJ2-7; maybe TRBD2 (6 bases). Germline values: CDR1 SGHNT, CDR2 YENEEA. V dropped 3 bases and J dropped 7 bases, with 13 bases sitting between them. This CDR3 contains 13 residues. The CDR3 coding sequence is TGTGCCAGCAGCTTCAAAACCCGGGGGGAGCAGTACTTC. It codes for CASSFKTRGEQYF.

The gene calls are TRBV12-3 or TRBV12-4 and TRBJ2-7; a possible D gene is TRBD1 (7 bases). Trimming cost V 3 bases and J 5 bases, with 11 bases left between them. The CDR3 covers 13 residues. The CDR3 loop reads CASSLGRGDEQYF. CDR3 coding DNA: TGTGCCAGCAGTTTGGGCAGGGGGGACGAGCAGTACTTC.

V is TRBV30 and J is TRBJ1-2; D unclear. Germline values: CDR1 GTSNPN, CDR2 SVGIG (reference sequence). CDR3 length: 16 residues. V lost 0 bases to trimming and J lost 0 bases, with 14 bases between them. The CDR3 is CAWSVIRPTANYGYTF. The CDR3 DNA reads as TGTGCCTGGAGTGTGATAAGGCCAACAGCTAACTATGGCTACACCTTC. The entire variable domain, with the rest obtained from reference TRBV30 and TRBJ1-2, is as follows: SQTIHQWPATLVQPVGSPLSLECTVEGTSNPNLYWYRQAAGRGLQLLFYSVGIGQISSEVPQNLSASRPQDRQFILSSKKLLLSDSGFYLCAWSVIRPTANYGYTFGSGTRLTVV.

This clone was counted only a few times. The genes are TRBV2 and TRBJ2-1; possibly TRBD2 for D (6 bases). Germline V gene lookup returns CDR1 SNHLY and CDR2 FYNNEI. The ends were cut back, 6 bases at V and 9 bases at J, with 21 bases in the middle. CDR3 size: 15 residues. CDR3 DNA: TGTGCCAGCAGCCTTCGGGACTCCACCCTTCGTGAGCAGTTCTTC. Translation gives CASSLRDSTLREQFF.

The V call is TRBV4-2, the J call TRBJ2-4, with 7 bases matching TRBD1. Trimming at V came to 0 bases and at J to 5 bases, leaving 4 bases not matched to a gene. CDR1 and CDR2 from the germline V gene are LGHNA and YNFKEQ. There are 15 residues in the CDR3. The CDR3 spells CASSQDRGQQNIQYF. CDR3 coding DNA: TGTGCCAGCAGCCAAGATAGGGGGCAGCAAAACATTCAGTACTTC.

The chain recombines TRBV5-1 with TRBJ2-4; 7 bases align to TRBD2. V shed 0 bases and J 0 bases; nucleotides not matched to a gene: 6. The CDR3 is 17 amino acids. Germline V gene lookup returns CDR1 SGHRS and CDR2 YFSETQ. CDR3 residues: CASSLARGEGAKNIQYF. The CDR3 region has the DNA TGCGCCAGCAGCTTGGCCCGGGGGGAGGGAGCCAAAAACATTCAGTACTTC.

The genes are TRBV12-3 or TRBV12-4 and TRBJ2-5; 7 nucleotides line up with TRBD2. The CDR3 covers 13 residues. V lost 5 bases and J lost 4; bases outside the gene matches: 4. CDR3 DNA sequence: TGTGCCAGCAGTAGGGACTATCGAGAGACCCAGTACTTC. Translated, it gives CASSRDYRETQYF.

The CDR3 region is CASSWGQGRSSYEQYF. CDR3 sequence (DNA): TGTGCCAGCAGCTGGGGACAGGGTCGCAGCTCCTACGAGCAGTACTTC. The chain links TRBV5-4 to TRBJ2-7, with TRBD1 identical over 9 bases. Trimming cost V 3 bases and J 0 bases; bases outside gene matches: 7. CDR1 is SGHNT and CDR2 is YYREEE in the germline V gene (reference sequence). CDR3 length: 16 residues.